Each of the 22 T cell receptor beta chains below was sequenced from the same sample in a study of blood T cell repertoires in COVID-19. Using immunoSEQ multiplex PCR, the repertoire was profiled, and TCRdb retains in-frame clones only, with some absent. The repertoire holds 40,000 to 55,000 clones, with approximately 88% as singletons. The specimen was peripheral blood. The receptors here all came from a man in his fifties or sixties with active COVID-19.

V and J are TRBV9 and TRBJ2-7; 10 bases match TRBD1. Germline V gene sequence: CDR1 SGDLS, CDR2 YYNGEE. The CDR3 runs 23 residues. V lost 1 base and J lost 2; bases outside the gene matches: 27. DNA for the CDR3: TGTGCCAGCAGCGTAAGGCCGGTGCCCACCGGGACAGGGGCCCTAGTCTTTCCCTACGAGCAGTACTTC. It translates to CASSVRPVPTGTGALVFPYEQYF.

Comments on this clone: Other DNA sequences in this specimen translate into the identical CDR3. CDR3 amino acids: CASSLGLAGTDTQYF. CDR3 DNA: TGTGCCAGCAGCTTGGGACTAGCGGGGACAGATACGCAGTATTTT. The rearrangement links TRBV5-6 to TRBJ2-3, with 11 bases fitting TRBD2. The CDR3 is 15 residues long. J gave up 3 bases and V 0 bases, and 0 bases lay outside the gene matches. The germline V gene encodes CDR1 SGHDT and CDR2 YYEEEE.

Note on this clone: The junction does not match germline at one end; this may be a read error. CDR3 protein: CSVEARDRHWGDSPLHF. The CDR3 nucleotides are TGCAGCGTCGAAGCTAGGGACAGACACTGGGGGGATTCACCCCTCCACTTT. V is TRBV29-1 and J is TRBJ1-6; 7 nucleotides line up with TRBD1. The CDR3 loop spans 17 amino acids. The germline V gene encodes CDR1 SQVTM and CDR2 ANQGSEA.

This chain links TRBV9 with TRBJ1-6; D is uncertain. This CDR3 has 14 residues. The V and J ends lost 0 bases and 7 bases respectively, with 8 bases between them. Germline-derived CDR1 and CDR2 are SGDLS and YYNGEE. The CDR3 bases are TGTGCCAGCAGCGTAGGAGGTCTCAATTCACCCCTCCACTTT. Amino acids: CASSVGGLNSPLHF.

CDR3 nucleotide sequence: TGCGCCAGCAGTGAACCGGGTCAGCCCCAGCATTTT. It encodes CASSEPGQPQHF. The V call is TRBV10-2, the J call TRBJ1-5; D is ambiguous. The CDR3 consists of 12 residues. Looked up from germline, CDR1 is WSHSY and CDR2 is SAAADI. V lost 3 bases to trimming and J lost 6 bases, with 6 bases between them.

The genes are TRBV18 and TRBJ2-2, with a weak D call TRBD2 (5 bases). Per the germline V gene, CDR1 is KGHSH and CDR2 is LQKENI. The germline V and J ends were trimmed by 3 bases and 7 bases, with 15 bases remaining between them. This CDR3 is 15 amino acids long. CDR3: CASSPMGREGGELFF. CDR3 nucleotide sequence: TGTGCCAGCTCACCGATGGGAAGAGAGGGCGGGGAGCTGTTTTTT.

The rearrangement uses TRBV3-1 (or the pseudogene TRBV3-2) and TRBJ1-1, with 10 bases that match TRBD1. From germline, CDR1 is LGHDT and CDR2 YNNKEL (reference sequence). The trim removed 0 bases at V and 5 bases at J, leaving 9 bases unmatched. The CDR3 sequence is 17 residues long. CDR3 sequence reads: CASSQDNRGTGATEAFF. The DNA of the CDR3 is TGTGCCAGCAGCCAAGATAACCGAGGGACAGGGGCAACTGAAGCTTTCTTT.

V gene TRBV7-8 combines with J gene TRBJ2-3, with 12 bases matching TRBD2. J lost 1 base, V lost 4 bases, and 6 bases had no gene match. The CDR3 is 17 amino acids. The V gene's germline CDR1 is SGHVS and CDR2 FQNEAQ. This CDR3 reads CASSSRTSGVGTDTQYF. The CDR3 bases are TGTGCCAGCAGCTCGCGGACTAGCGGGGTTGGCACAGATACGCAGTATTTT.

This rearrangement joins TRBV10-3 to TRBJ2-7; 9 bases map to TRBD1. Germline values: CDR1 ENHRY, CDR2 SYGVKD. V dropped 6 bases and J dropped 2; count of bases not matched to a gene: 5. CDR3 length equals 14 residues. The chain's CDR3 is CAIRGDRVTYEQYF. CDR3 bases: TGTGCCATCAGGGGGGACAGGGTAACCTACGAGCAGTACTTC.

J is TRBJ2-5 and V is TRBV7-2; D might be TRBD1 (5 bases). This CDR3 is built from 12 residues. V lost 2 bases and J 5 bases, leaving 6 bases between the germline ends. Germline V gene lookup returns CDR1 SGHTA and CDR2 FQGNSA. CDR3 amino acids: CASSLHRETQYF. CDR3 nucleotide sequence: TGTGCCAGCAGCTTACACAGGGAGACCCAGTACTTC.

The V call is TRBV28, the J call TRBJ1-6, with D perhaps TRBD1 (6 bases). Looked up from germline, CDR1 is MDHEN and CDR2 is SYDVKM. The CDR3 consists of 16 residues. V was trimmed by 6 bases and J by 9 bases, leaving 21 bases between them. The CDR3 nucleotides are TGTGCCAGCAGCCTTATCAACAGGGCCAAAGGTTCACCCCTCCACTTT. Its translation is CASSLINRAKGSPLHF.

V is TRBV11-2 and J is TRBJ2-7, with 8 nucleotides matching TRBD1. CDR1 and CDR2 (germline): SGHAT, FQNNGV. The V segment lost 2 bases and the J segment 6 bases; nucleotides outside the gene matches: 9. The CDR3 runs to 15 residues. In DNA form, the CDR3 reads TGTGCCAGCAGCTTAAGGGCGATCACAGGGGGCGAGCAGTACTTC. This encodes CASSLRAITGGEQYF.

The chain joins TRBV29-1 to TRBJ1-2; TRBD1 matches 7 bases. This CDR3 has 14 amino acids. V gave up 3 bases and J gave up 4 bases; unmatched junction bases: 8. CDR1 is SQVTM, CDR2 ANQGSEA, per germline. Written as DNA, the CDR3 is TGCAGCGTTGAGGGGGACAGCCCCTTCTATGGCTACACCTTC. Translating it yields CSVEGDSPFYGYTF.

CDR3 amino acids: CASSFGFGQGNEKLFF. CDR3 in DNA: TGTGCCAGCAGCTTCGGATTCGGACAGGGTAATGAAAAACTGTTTTTT. The chain has TRBV7-2 and TRBJ1-4, with 8 positions matching TRBD1. Trimming cost V 3 bases and J 4 bases; bases outside gene matches: 7. CDR3 length: 16 amino acids. CDR1 is SGHTA and CDR2 is FQGNSA in the germline V gene.

This sequence joins TRBV15 and TRBJ2-7, with 7 bases that match TRBD1. Germline CDR1 reads LNHNV; CDR2 reads YYDKDF (reference sequence). With V trimmed by 0 bases and J by 4 bases, 3 bases remained unmatched. The CDR3 spans 14 residues. CDR3: CATSREGGGYEQYF. CDR3 DNA sequence: TGTGCCACCAGCAGAGAAGGGGGCGGGTACGAGCAGTACTTC. Full variable domain (remainder filled in from reference TRBV15 and TRBJ2-7): DAMVIQNPRYQVTQFGKPVTLSCSQTLNHNVMYWYQQKSSQAPKLLFHYYDKDFNNEADTPDNFQSRRPNTSFCFLDIRSPGLGDTAMYLCATSREGGGYEQYFGPGTRLTVT.

The chain couples TRBV6-5 to TRBJ1-1; D is undetermined. Germline values: CDR1 MNHEY, CDR2 SVGAGI. The CDR3 contains 14 residues. V lost 5 bases to trimming and J lost 4 bases, with 14 bases between them. CDR3 DNA sequence: TGTGCCAGCAGTCCACCGGGGTGGAGCACTGAAGCTTTCTTT. It is translated as CASSPPGWSTEAFF.

The chain uses TRBV19 and TRBJ1-1; maybe TRBD1 (6 bases). In germline, CDR1 is LNHDA, CDR2 SQIVND (reference sequence). This CDR3 spans 13 amino acids. Trimming took off 5 bases at V and 3 bases at J, with 10 bases between the two ends. The CDR3 bases are TGTGCCAGTAGTGGCAGGGGTTACACTGAAGCTTTCTTT. Its protein is CASSGRGYTEAFF.

The chain employs TRBV10-1 and TRBJ1-4; 7 bases line up with TRBD1. V lost 6 bases to trimming and J lost 5 bases; unmatched junction nucleotides: 3. This CDR3 contains 13 residues. Germline V CDR1 and CDR2: WNHNN, SYGVQD (reference sequence). The CDR3 loop is CASSRDRNEKLFF. The CDR3 DNA reads TGCGCCAGCAGCCGGGACAGAAATGAAAAACTGTTTTTT.

This chain connects TRBV3-1 (or the pseudogene TRBV3-2) to TRBJ2-3; 9 nucleotides align to TRBD1. The CDR3 runs to 13 residues. Trimming cost V 1 base and J 9 bases; bases outside gene matches: 2. Germline CDR1 LGHDT, CDR2 YNNKEL (reference sequence). CDR3 sequence: CASSQGTGDTQYF. DNA for the CDR3: TGTGCCAGCAGCCAAGGGACAGGGGACACGCAGTATTTT.

J is TRBJ2-7 and V is TRBV18; 11 bases are shared with TRBD1. From germline, CDR1 is KGHSH and CDR2 LQKENI. The ends lost 3 bases at V and 2 bases at J; junction bases unmatched: 6. The CDR3 has 16 amino acids. CDR3 protein: CASSPVGGQGAYEQYF. Written as DNA, the CDR3 is TGTGCCAGCTCACCTGTAGGGGGACAGGGGGCCTACGAGCAGTACTTC.

The chain uses TRBV27 and TRBJ1-1, with unresolved D. The V gene lost 1 base and the J gene lost 7 bases, with 7 bases spanning the gap. In germline, CDR1 is MNHEY, CDR2 SMNVEV (reference sequence). The CDR3 is made up of 12 amino acids. The CDR3 DNA reads TGTGCCAGCAGTTTATTGAACGGTGAAGCTTTCTTT. It codes for CASSLLNGEAFF.

This clone was recorded a few times. This chain connects TRBV4-1 to TRBJ1-6; TRBD1 might be the D (5 bases). V was shortened by 0 bases and J by 4 bases, with 10 bases between the two germline ends. This CDR3 has 16 amino acids. CDR1 is MGHRA, CDR2 YSYEKL, per germline. CDR3 nucleotides: TGCGCCAGCAGCCAAGATTGGGGGGGATATAATTCACCCCTCCACTTT. Its protein is CASSQDWGGYNSPLHF.